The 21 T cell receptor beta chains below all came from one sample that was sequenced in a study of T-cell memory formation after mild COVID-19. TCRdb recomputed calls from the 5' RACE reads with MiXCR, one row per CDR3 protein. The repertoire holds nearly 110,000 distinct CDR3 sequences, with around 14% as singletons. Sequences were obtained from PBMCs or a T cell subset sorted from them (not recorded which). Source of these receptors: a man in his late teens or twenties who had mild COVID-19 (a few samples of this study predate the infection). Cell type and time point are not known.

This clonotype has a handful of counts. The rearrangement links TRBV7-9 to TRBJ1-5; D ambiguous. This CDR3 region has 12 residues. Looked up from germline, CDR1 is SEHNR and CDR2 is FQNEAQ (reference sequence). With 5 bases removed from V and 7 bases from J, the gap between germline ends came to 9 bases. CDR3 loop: CASSKDLQPQHF. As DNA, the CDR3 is TGTGCCAGCAGCAAGGACCTGCAGCCCCAGCATTTT.

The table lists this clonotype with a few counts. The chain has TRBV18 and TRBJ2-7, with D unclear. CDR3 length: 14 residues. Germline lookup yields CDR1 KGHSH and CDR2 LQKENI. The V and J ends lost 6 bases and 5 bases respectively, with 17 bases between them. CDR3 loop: CASSNPGLGNEQYV. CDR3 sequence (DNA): TGTGCCAGCTCTAACCCTGGGCTAGGCAACGAGCAGTACGTC.

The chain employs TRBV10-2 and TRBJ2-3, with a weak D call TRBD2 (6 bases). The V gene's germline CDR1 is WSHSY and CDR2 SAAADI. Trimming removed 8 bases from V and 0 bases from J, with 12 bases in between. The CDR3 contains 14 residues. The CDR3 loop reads CASSTSHSTDTQYF. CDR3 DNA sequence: TGCGCCAGCTCTACTAGCCACAGCACAGATACGCAGTATTTT.

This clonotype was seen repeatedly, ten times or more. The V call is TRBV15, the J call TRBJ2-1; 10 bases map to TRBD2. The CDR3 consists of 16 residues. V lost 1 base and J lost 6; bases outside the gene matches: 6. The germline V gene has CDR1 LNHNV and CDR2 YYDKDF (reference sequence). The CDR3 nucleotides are TGTGCCACCAGCAGAGGGGACACTAGCGGGGCCAATGAGCAGTTCTTC. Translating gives CATSRGDTSGANEQFF.

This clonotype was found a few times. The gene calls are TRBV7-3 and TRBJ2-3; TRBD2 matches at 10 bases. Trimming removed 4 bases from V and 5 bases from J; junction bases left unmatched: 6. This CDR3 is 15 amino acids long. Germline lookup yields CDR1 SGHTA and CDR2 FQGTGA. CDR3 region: CASSSTSGVLDTQYF. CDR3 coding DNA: TGTGCCAGCAGCTCAACTAGCGGGGTGTTAGATACGCAGTATTTT.

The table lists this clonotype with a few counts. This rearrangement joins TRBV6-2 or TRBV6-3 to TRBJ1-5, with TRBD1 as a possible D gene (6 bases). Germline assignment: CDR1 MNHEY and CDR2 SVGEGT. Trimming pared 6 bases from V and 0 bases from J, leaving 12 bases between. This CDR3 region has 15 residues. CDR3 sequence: CASSGGQISNQPQHF. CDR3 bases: TGTGCCAGCAGCGGCGGACAGATTAGCAATCAGCCCCAGCATTTT.

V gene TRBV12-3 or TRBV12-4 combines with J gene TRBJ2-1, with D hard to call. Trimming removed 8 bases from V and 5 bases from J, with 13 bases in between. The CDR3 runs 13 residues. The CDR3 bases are TGTGCCAGCCTACCTGGAGTCAACAATGAGCAGTTCTTC. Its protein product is CASLPGVNNEQFF.

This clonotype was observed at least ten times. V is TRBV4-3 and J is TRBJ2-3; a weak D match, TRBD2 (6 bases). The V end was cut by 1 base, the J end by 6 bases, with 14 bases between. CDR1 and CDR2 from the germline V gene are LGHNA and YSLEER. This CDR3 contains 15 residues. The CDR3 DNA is TGCGCCAGCAGCCAAGGGTTCGGGGGATCCGATACGCAGTATTTT. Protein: CASSQGFGGSDTQYF.

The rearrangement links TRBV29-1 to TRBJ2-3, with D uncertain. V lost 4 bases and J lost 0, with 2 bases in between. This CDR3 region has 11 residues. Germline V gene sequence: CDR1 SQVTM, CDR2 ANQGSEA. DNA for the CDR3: TGCAGCGTTGTTAGCACAGATACGCAGTATTTT. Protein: CSVVSTDTQYF.

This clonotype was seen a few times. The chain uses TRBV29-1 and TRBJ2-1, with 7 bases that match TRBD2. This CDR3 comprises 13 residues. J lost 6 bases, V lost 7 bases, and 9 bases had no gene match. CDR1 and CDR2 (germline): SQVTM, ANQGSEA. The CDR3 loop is CSAALGRGNEQFF. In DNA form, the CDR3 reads TGCAGCGCCGCCCTTGGGAGGGGCAATGAGCAGTTCTTC.

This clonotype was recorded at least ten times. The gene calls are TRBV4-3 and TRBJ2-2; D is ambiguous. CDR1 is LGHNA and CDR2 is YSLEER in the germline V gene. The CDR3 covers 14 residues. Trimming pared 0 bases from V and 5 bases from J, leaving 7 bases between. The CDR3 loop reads CASSQDGNTGELFF. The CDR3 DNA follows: TGCGCCAGCAGCCAAGATGGAAATACCGGGGAGCTGTTTTTT.

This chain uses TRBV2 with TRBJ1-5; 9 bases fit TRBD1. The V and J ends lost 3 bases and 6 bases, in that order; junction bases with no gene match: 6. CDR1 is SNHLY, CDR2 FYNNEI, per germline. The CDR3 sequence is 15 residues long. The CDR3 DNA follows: TGTGCCAGCAGTGACGGGACAGGGTTCAGTCAGCCCCAGCATTTT. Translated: CASSDGTGFSQPQHF.

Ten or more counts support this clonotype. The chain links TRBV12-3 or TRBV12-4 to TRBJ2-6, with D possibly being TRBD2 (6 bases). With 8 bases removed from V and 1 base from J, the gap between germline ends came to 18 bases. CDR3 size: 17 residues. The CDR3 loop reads CASGGGVRRSGANVLTF. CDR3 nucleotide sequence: TGTGCCAGCGGCGGCGGGGTTCGGAGGTCTGGGGCCAACGTCCTGACTTTC.

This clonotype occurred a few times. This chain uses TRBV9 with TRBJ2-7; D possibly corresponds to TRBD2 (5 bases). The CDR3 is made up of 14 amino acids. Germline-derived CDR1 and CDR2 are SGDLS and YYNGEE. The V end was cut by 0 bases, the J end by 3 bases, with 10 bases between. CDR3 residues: CASSVAAGSYEQYF. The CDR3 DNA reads TGTGCCAGCAGCGTAGCTGCGGGTAGCTACGAGCAGTACTTC.

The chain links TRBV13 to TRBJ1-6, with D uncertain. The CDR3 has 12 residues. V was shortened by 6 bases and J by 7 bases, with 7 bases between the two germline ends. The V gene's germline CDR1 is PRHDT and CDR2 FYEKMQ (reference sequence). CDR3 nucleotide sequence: TGTGCCAGCAGTTTCGAGAATTCACCCCTCCACTTT. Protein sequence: CASSFENSPLHF.

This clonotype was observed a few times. The CDR3 loop is CASSQEPPLNPSYEQYF. As DNA, the CDR3 is TGCGCCAGCAGCCAAGAACCCCCACTAAACCCCTCCTACGAGCAGTACTTC. The chain couples TRBV4-1 to TRBJ2-7; D not resolved. The CDR3 sequence is 17 residues long. The germline V and J ends were trimmed by 0 bases and 0 bases, with 15 bases remaining between them. Germline-derived CDR1 and CDR2 are MGHRA and YSYEKL.

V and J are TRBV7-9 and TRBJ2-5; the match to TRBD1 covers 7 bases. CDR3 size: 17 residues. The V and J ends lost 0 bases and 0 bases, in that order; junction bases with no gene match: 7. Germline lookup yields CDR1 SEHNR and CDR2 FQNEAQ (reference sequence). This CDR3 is CASSLARTTGYQETQYF. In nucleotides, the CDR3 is TGTGCCAGCAGCTTAGCCAGAACGACAGGGTACCAAGAGACCCAGTACTTC.

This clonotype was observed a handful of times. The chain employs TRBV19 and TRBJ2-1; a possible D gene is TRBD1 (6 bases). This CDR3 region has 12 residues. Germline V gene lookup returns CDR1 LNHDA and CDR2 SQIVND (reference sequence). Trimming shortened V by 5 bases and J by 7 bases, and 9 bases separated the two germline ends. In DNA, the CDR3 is TGTGCCAGTAGTGCCACAGGGAATGAGCAGTTCTTC. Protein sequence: CASSATGNEQFF.

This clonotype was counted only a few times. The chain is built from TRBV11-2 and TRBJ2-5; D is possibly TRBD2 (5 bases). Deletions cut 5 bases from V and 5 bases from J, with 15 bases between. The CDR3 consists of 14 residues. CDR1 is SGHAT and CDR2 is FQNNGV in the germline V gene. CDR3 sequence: CASSNLLAWETQYF. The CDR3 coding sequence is TGTGCCAGCAGCAATCTTCTAGCATGGGAGACCCAGTACTTC.

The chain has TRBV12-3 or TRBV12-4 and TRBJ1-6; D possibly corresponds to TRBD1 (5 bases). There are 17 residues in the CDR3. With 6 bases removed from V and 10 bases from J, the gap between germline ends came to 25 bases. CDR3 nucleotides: TGTGCCAGCAGCCTCGCCGCCAATGTGGGACGCCTATCACCCCTCCACTTT. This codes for CASSLAANVGRLSPLHF.

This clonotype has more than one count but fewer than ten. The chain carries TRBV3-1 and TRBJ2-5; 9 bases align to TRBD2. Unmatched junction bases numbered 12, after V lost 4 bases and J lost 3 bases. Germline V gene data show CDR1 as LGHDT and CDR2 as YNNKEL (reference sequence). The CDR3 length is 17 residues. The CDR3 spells CASSPVDYRTSEETQYF. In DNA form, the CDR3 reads TGTGCCAGCAGCCCCGTCGATTATCGGACTAGCGAAGAGACCCAGTACTTC.